The clone carrying this T cell receptor beta chain was detected only once. This specimen comes from a study of blood T cells in healthy people across ages. Each sample gave at least 6 million isolated PBMCs. Through a sample-barcoded 5' primer and a J-beta primer mix, a second PCR was run for roughly 6 to 12 cycles. Every cDNA molecule bore a tag from a template-switch adaptor containing 12 random nucleotides. TCRdb re-called the 5' RACE reads with MiXCR, one entry per CDR3 protein. The sample records 600,000 or so distinct CDR3 sequences, around a fifth being singletons. Germline V gene sequence: CDR1 DFQATT, CDR2 SNEGSKA (reference sequence). V dropped 3 bases and J dropped 7; count of bases not matched to a gene: 11. CDR3 length: 15 amino acids.

The sequencing sample was made of blood. The chain recombines TRBV20-1 with TRBJ2-1; 8 bases agree with TRBD1. The TCR originated in a man between 65 and 85 years old in good health. The CDR3 spells CSARMGSGGKNEQFF. In nucleotides, the CDR3 is TGCAGTGCTAGGATGGGGTCAGGGGGCAAGAATGAGCAGTTCTTC.